This TCR beta chain was identified in a study of response to subunit inactivated influenza vaccine. This clonotype was counted between two and nine times. CDR3 length equals 15 residues. V was clipped by 2 bases and J by 1 base; unmatched bases: 5. The V gene's germline CDR1 is LGHNA and CDR2 YSLEER. TCRdb re-analysed the RT-PCR reads in MiXCR, keeping a single row per CDR3 protein. The profile shows 150,000 to 200,000 distinct CDR3 sequences, less than 15% of them singletons. These same records also appear under a second study, on T cells expressing NK-cell markers. Per that study: Beta-chain TCR cDNA was generated via 5'RACE template switching with UMIs. In the group of eight sequenced donors, seven were HCMV-seropositive and one was seronegative.

V is TRBV4-3 and J is TRBJ2-7; 7 bases are a match to TRBD2. This sequence originates from a man aged 50-60 years who received an inactivated influenza vaccine. This specimen was CD8+ T cells sorted from PBMCs, taken 12 days after vaccination. The CDR3 loop is CASSQLADTSYEQYF. DNA for the CDR3: TGCGCCAGCAGCCAACTAGCGGATACGTCCTACGAGCAGTACTTC.